These T cell receptor beta chains were read from a single sample in a study of breast tumors, draining lymph nodes, adjacent tissues. From the multiplex PCR reads, TCRdb called clonotypes with MiXCR, one entry per CDR3 protein. Seen here are about 140,000 distinct CDR3 sequences, approximately 32% observed once, and the top ten hold around 2.3%. What was sequenced was axillary lymph node tissue. The receptors here all came from a female donor with breast cancer. Some clones in this sample may be carry-over from other donors' samples. Both conserved end residues are part of each CDR3.

CDR3aa | j_gene | v_gene
CSAREGSKSGELFF | TRBJ2-2 | TRBV20-1
CASSKRQGNTEAFF | TRBJ1-1 | TRBV28
CASKTDFADTQYF | TRBJ2-3 | TRBV12-3/TRBV12-4
CASNRDRASYEQYF | TRBJ2-7 | TRBV6-1
CASSLEGGTTGELFF | TRBJ2-2 | TRBV7-9
CASSWDSPNYGYTF | TRBJ1-2 | TRBV12-3/TRBV12-4
CASSSMKTGIYGYTF | TRBJ1-2 | TRBV5-6
CATSRYGQELNIQYF | TRBJ2-4 | TRBV15
CASSLDRRQGAFF | TRBJ1-1 | TRBV12-3/TRBV12-4
CACSLRENQPQHF | TRBJ1-5 | TRBV4-1
CASSGLAGGYNEQYF | TRBJ2-3 | TRBV9
CATSPGQGASGYTF | TRBJ1-2 | TRBV24-1
CSAPPGGLAYGYTF | TRBJ1-2 | TRBV20-1
CASRRQGAPREQYF | TRBJ2-7 | TRBV28
CASSRDGSSYEQYF | TRBJ2-7 | TRBV2
CASSLTALVQPQHF | TRBJ1-5 | TRBV4-3
CASSPPIRGGPQGQFF | TRBJ2-1 | TRBV9
CAISGGQQEKLFF | TRBJ1-4 | TRBV10-3
CAWSFQGNYGYTF | TRBJ1-2 | TRBV30
CASSRQGAGQRGPERETQYF | TRBJ2-5 | TRBV7-9
CATSDNPFDEQFF | TRBJ2-1 | TRBV24-1
CSAPRQGENEKLFF | TRBJ1-4 | TRBV20-1
CATSRDTTGARGYTF | TRBJ1-2 | TRBV15
CASSPNDEQFF | TRBJ2-1 | TRBV18
CASSRPAAYNEQFF | TRBJ2-1 | TRBV4-1
CNAGTGGEGSGYTF | TRBJ1-2 | TRBV20-1
CASSLSGTSGSTDTQYF | TRBJ2-3 | TRBV7-3
CASSGTSPFETQYF | TRBJ2-5 | TRBV9
CASSHGRQGGVETQYF | TRBJ2-5 | TRBV6-2/TRBV6-3
CASSHSGGGQGFGEQFF | TRBJ2-1 | TRBV9
CASTQGQGRGQYF | TRBJ2-7 | TRBV6-5
CAGSLLGGLVGEPFF | TRBJ2-2 | TRBV7-8
CASSSGGQETQYF | TRBJ2-5 | TRBV5-5
CSARGSRLGEAFF | TRBJ1-1 | TRBV29-1
CASSLVGANQPQHF | TRBJ1-5 | TRBV5-5
CSAPGGDGYTF | TRBJ1-2 | TRBV20-1